This T cell receptor (beta chain) was identified during a study of T cell clonality in common variable immunodeficiency. This clone was seen repeatedly, ten times or more. Its target is not known. The read ends 3 residues early relative to the CDR3; the germline J gene fills the gap. The length of the CDR3 is 13 residues. V was clipped by 1 base and J by 1 base, with 5 bases between them. The germline gives CDR1 SGHRS, CDR2 YFSETQ. Method: immunoSEQ multiplex PCR; TCRdb's copy keeps in-frame clones and lacks some. This sample carries approximately 26,000 clones, none of them present only once. Study-level findings and limits: CVID subjects shared fewer TCRbeta clones than healthy controls did. Common variable immunodeficiency TCR beta sequences reportedly had fewer deletions and N-nucleotide insertions.

The receptor's source is a human donor with common variable immunodeficiency. Sequences were obtained from peripheral blood mononuclear cells. This chain links TRBV5-1 with TRBJ2-5, with D hard to call. CDR3 bases read: TGCGCCAGCAGCTTGCCCAGCCAAGAGACC. Protein sequence: CASSLPSQET. The full CDR3 reads CASSLPSQETQYF.